The 20 T cell receptor beta chains presented below share a single source sample, sequenced in a study of immune characterization of retroperitoneal liposarcoma. From the PCR reads, TCRdb called clonotypes with MiXCR, one entry per CDR3 protein. This table has thousands of distinct CDR3 sequences, 43% appearing once. Input material: tumor tissue. The source of these receptors is a male donor with retroperitoneal liposarcoma.

This clonotype was seen a few times. The chain has TRBV12-3 or TRBV12-4 and TRBJ2-7, with TRBD2 matching 8 bases. This CDR3 has 14 amino acids. Losses at the gene ends were 6 bases for V and 3 bases for J; bases not matched to a gene: 7. CDR3 DNA sequence: TGTGCCAGCAGCTCGGGGGGGTCTGGCTACGAGCAGTACTTC. It translates to CASSSGGSGYEQYF.

This clonotype was seen a handful of times. The CDR3 DNA sequence: TGTGCCAGCAGCTTAGGGACAGCCTACGAGCAGTACTTC. It is translated as CASSLGTAYEQYF. The rearrangement links TRBV11-2 to TRBJ2-7, with D perhaps TRBD1 (6 bases). This CDR3 comprises 13 residues. Trimming cost V 1 base and J 2 bases, with 6 bases left between them. The germline V gene has CDR1 SGHAT and CDR2 FQNNGV. Full variable domain (outside the CDR3, taken from reference TRBV11-2 and TRBJ2-7): EAGVAQSPRYKIIEKRQSVAFWCNPISGHATLYWYQQILGQGPKLLIQFQNNGVVDDSQLPKDRFSAERLKGVDSTLKIQPAKLEDSAVYLCASSLGTAYEQYFGPGTRLTVT.

This clonotype is medium-sized. The chain carries TRBV7-8 and TRBJ2-2; D is possibly TRBD1 (6 bases). V shed 5 bases and J shed 4 bases, with 11 bases lying between them. There are 14 residues in the CDR3. The germline CDR1 and CDR2 sequences are SGHVS and FQNEAQ. The CDR3 DNA sequence: TGTGCCAGCAGCCTAACAGGGCCCACCGGGGAGCTGTTTTTT. It codes for CASSLTGPTGELFF.

The chain is built from TRBV10-3 and TRBJ2-1; D is perhaps TRBD1 or TRBD2 (5 bases each). The CDR3 has 15 amino acids. Trimming pared 0 bases from V and 0 bases from J, leaving 6 bases between. CDR1 ENHRY and CDR2 SYGVKD come from the germline V gene. The CDR3 DNA is TGTGCCATCAGTGAGTCAGGGACCTCCTACAATGAGCAGTTCTTC. It is translated as CAISESGTSYNEQFF.

The genes are TRBV7-8 and TRBJ2-1; TRBD2 agrees at 8 bases. Judging by the DNA end, TRBJ2-7 fits better; the J call may be wrong. CDR1 and CDR2 from the germline V gene are SGHVS and FQNEAQ. This CDR3 is built from 15 residues. CDR3 loop: CASSPVGTSSGEQYF. The CDR3, as DNA: TGTGCCAGCAGCCCCGTGGGGACTAGTTCCGGGGAGCAGTACTTC.

The V gene is TRBV6-5, the J gene TRBJ2-3; D gene unclear. CDR3 size: 14 residues. Germline-derived CDR1 and CDR2 are MNHEY and SVGAGI. Trimming stripped 0 bases from V and 3 bases from J, with 7 bases between. The CDR3 loop is CASSYSPGTDTQYF. CDR3 coding DNA: TGTGCCAGCAGTTACTCGCCCGGGACAGATACGCAGTATTTT.

CDR3 DNA sequence: TGTGCCAGCAGTAGCGAGGCTAGCGGGAGTTACCCCAGGAATACGCAGTATTTT. It codes for CASSSEASGSYPRNTQYF. The chain joins TRBV6-8 to TRBJ2-5; TRBD2 matches 10 bases. The J call may be faulty, since TRBJ2-3 better matches the DNA end. The CDR3 length is 18 residues. Looked up from germline, CDR1 is MNHGY and CDR2 is SAAAGT.

V usage is TRBV27 and J usage is TRBJ2-5, with 7 nucleotides matching TRBD1. After removal of 1 base from V and 5 bases from J, the junction contained 10 bases not matched to a gene. The CDR3 spans 16 residues. In germline, CDR1 is MNHEY, CDR2 SMNVEV (reference sequence). The CDR3 nucleotides read TGTGCCAGCAGTTTATATCCGGGACAGATTGGGGAGACCCAGTACTTC. It encodes CASSLYPGQIGETQYF.

The V gene is TRBV12-3 or TRBV12-4, the J gene TRBJ2-5; D remains unclear. The CDR3 consists of 11 residues. V was cut by 5 bases and J by 11 bases, with 12 bases left in between. CDR3 sequence: CASSPGHEQYF. The CDR3 DNA follows: TGTGCCAGCAGTCCCGGCCATGAACAGTACTTC.

V is TRBV6-1 and J is TRBJ2-4; 8 bases are shared with TRBD2. The CDR3 loop spans 16 amino acids. Germline CDR1 and CDR2: MNHNS and SASEGT. V gave up 7 bases and J gave up 0 bases; unmatched junction bases: 8. CDR3 nucleotide sequence: TGTGCCAGCACCCGAAACGCGGGGGGAGCCAAAAACATTCAGTACTTC. It is translated as CASTRNAGGAKNIQYF.

Only a few counts were recorded for this clonotype. The chain carries TRBV5-4 and TRBJ1-1; the D gene is possibly TRBD1 (5 bases). The CDR3 is 15 residues long. V lost 4 bases to trimming and J lost 2 bases, with 15 bases between them. In germline, CDR1 is SGHNT, CDR2 YYREEE (reference sequence). CDR3 nucleotides: TGTGCCAGCAGCCCTACCGGGACCCGAAACACTGAAGCTTTCTTT. It encodes CASSPTGTRNTEAFF.

The chain carries TRBV10-1 and TRBJ2-1, with D perhaps TRBD1 (6 bases). CDR1 is WNHNN and CDR2 is SYGVQD in the germline V gene (reference sequence). Between the trimmed V and J ends, which lost 4 bases and 8 bases, there was a span of 18 bases. This CDR3 contains 15 residues. CDR3 bases: TGCGCCAGCAGTGCCCGGGACACGGCTGTCGATGAGCAGTTCTTC. Encoded protein: CASSARDTAVDEQFF.

This chain uses TRBV7-8 with TRBJ2-1; 14 nucleotides align to TRBD2. Germline CDR1 is SGHVS and CDR2 is FQNEAQ. This CDR3 is 17 amino acids long. V lost 5 bases and J lost 1; bases outside the gene matches: 4. CDR3 sequence reads: CASSPGLAGASYNEQFF. CDR3 sequence (DNA): TGTGCCAGCAGCCCGGGACTAGCGGGGGCTTCCTACAATGAGCAGTTCTTC.

There are a few counts of this clonotype. The chain employs TRBV12-3 or TRBV12-4 and TRBJ2-1; TRBD1 agrees at 10 bases. The trim removed 6 bases at V and 9 bases at J, leaving 8 bases unmatched. This CDR3 comprises 14 residues. CDR3 region: CASRPGQGPSEQFF. The CDR3 DNA reads as TGTGCCAGCAGGCCGGGACAGGGGCCTAGTGAGCAGTTCTTC.

The table lists this clonotype with a count of one. J is TRBJ2-2 and V is TRBV12-3 or TRBV12-4; 9 bases match TRBD1. Losses at the gene ends were 6 bases for V and 4 bases for J; bases not matched to a gene: 6. The CDR3 covers 15 residues. The CDR3 DNA reads as TGTGCCAGCAGCCCTTCGACAGGGGGCACCGGGGAGCTGTTTTTT. Translated: CASSPSTGGTGELFF.

In this sample, this clonotype is large. CDR3 amino acids: CASSIGLAPNEQFF. The CDR3 bases are TGTGCCAGCAGTATTGGACTAGCTCCCAATGAGCAGTTCTTC. V and J are TRBV27 and TRBJ2-1; the match to TRBD2 covers 8 bases. The V gene's germline CDR1 is MNHEY and CDR2 SMNVEV (reference sequence). V dropped 5 bases and J dropped 6; count of bases not matched to a gene: 6. This CDR3 contains 14 residues.

The rearrangement uses TRBV6-6 and TRBJ2-5, with D uncertain. V was trimmed by 6 bases and J by 11 bases, leaving 22 bases between them. This CDR3 contains 14 residues. Germline V gene sequence: CDR1 MNHNY, CDR2 SVGAGI (reference sequence). The CDR3 region has the DNA TGTGCCAGCAGCTACGGACCCCGGGTTAATGAGCAGTACTTC. It specifies CASSYGPRVNEQYF.

The chain uses TRBV7-2 and TRBJ2-6; D not resolved. The J call may not be correct, given that the DNA end is closer to TRBJ2-5. The length of the CDR3 is 13 residues. Germline V lookup: CDR1 SGHTA, CDR2 FQGNSA. This CDR3 reads CASSLGARETQYF. CDR3 sequence (DNA): TGTGCCAGCAGCTTAGGCGCCCGTGAGACCCAGTACTTC.

The rearrangement links TRBV12-3 or TRBV12-4 to TRBJ1-1, with 7 bases that match TRBD1. The CDR3 consists of 14 residues. The trim removed 6 bases at V and 1 base at J, leaving 5 bases unmatched. The CDR3 spells CASRSRQGNTEAFF. The CDR3, as DNA: TGTGCCAGCAGGTCTCGACAGGGGAACACTGAAGCTTTCTTT.

The table lists this clonotype with a few counts. The CDR3: CASSVGRGYNEQFF. In nucleotides, the CDR3 is TGTGCCAGCAGTGTTGGGCGGGGATACAATGAGCAGTTCTTC. The chain links TRBV6-1 to TRBJ2-1; D may be TRBD2 (6 bases). Germline lookup yields CDR1 MNHNS and CDR2 SASEGT. V gave up 4 bases and J gave up 4 bases, with 11 bases separating them. The CDR3 is made up of 14 amino acids.